This T cell receptor (beta chain) was recovered during a study of blood T cell repertoires in COVID-19. Overall study context: Samples taken during acute and convalescent COVID-19 were collected in the United States, Italy and Spain. T cells, B-cell-depleted T cells, or PBMCs provided the cDNA or gDNA that served as material.

Authors' data handling: Nucleated cell number was recorded as an estimate derived from reference gene primer amplification. Repertoires were generated with immunoSEQ multiplex PCR, while TCRdb's copy carries only in-frame clones and drops some. D and trimming were read from the DNA, whereas the V and J calls and clone size are those reported in that table. The sample lists under 80,000 clones, approximately 80% occurring once. V lost 4 bases and J 3 bases, leaving 3 bases between the germline ends. This CDR3 has 12 amino acids. Germline V lookup: CDR1 SGHTA, CDR2 FQGTGA. The V and J genes are TRBV7-3 and TRBJ2-2, with D unclear. The receptor was isolated from a man of 80 years or more with active or convalescent COVID-19. The sample taken for sequencing was peripheral blood. The CDR3 DNA reads TGTGCCAGCAGCTCGGACACCGGGGAGCTGTTTTTT. It translates to CASSSDTGELFF.